The entry that follows covers one TCR beta chain sequence. The antigen is not known. PBMCs numbering 2 million and stored at -80 C yielded the unsorted libraries. This sample was included in a study of neurological immune-mediated disorders. Regarding the study as a whole: No expanded-clone CDR3 amino acid sequence recurred across subjects, suggesting private TCR-beta repertoires.

Every sequencing run generated over 170 million TCR-beta sequences from 15-18 subjects. One entry per CDR3 protein, called by TCRdb with MiXCR from the 5' RACE reads. The sample yields about 20,000 distinct CDR3 sequences, 25% to 30% seen once. This sequence originates from a man aged 50 to 60 with HTLV-1-associated myelopathy (HAM/TSP). The sample comprised PBMCs.

CDR3: CSAVQGLDTQYF. CDR3 nucleotide sequence: TGCAGCGCCGTCCAGGGTTTAGATACGCAGTATTTT. The chain links TRBV29-1 to TRBJ2-3; D is possibly TRBD1 (5 bases). Trimming took off 7 bases at V and 5 bases at J, with 13 bases between the two ends. CDR1 is SQVTM, CDR2 ANQGSEA, per germline. This CDR3 contains 12 residues.